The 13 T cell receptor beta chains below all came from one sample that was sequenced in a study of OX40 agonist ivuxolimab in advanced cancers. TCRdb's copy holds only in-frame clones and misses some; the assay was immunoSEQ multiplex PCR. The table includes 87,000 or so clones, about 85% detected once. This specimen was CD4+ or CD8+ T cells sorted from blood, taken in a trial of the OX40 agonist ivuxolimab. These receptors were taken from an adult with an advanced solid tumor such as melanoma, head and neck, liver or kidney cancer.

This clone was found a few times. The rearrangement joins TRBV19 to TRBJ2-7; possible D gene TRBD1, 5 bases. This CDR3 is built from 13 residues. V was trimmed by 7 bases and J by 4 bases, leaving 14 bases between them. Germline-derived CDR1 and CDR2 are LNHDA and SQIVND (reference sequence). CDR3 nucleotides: TGTGCCAGTATAGACAGTCTATCTTACGAGCAGTACTTC. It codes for CASIDSLSYEQYF.

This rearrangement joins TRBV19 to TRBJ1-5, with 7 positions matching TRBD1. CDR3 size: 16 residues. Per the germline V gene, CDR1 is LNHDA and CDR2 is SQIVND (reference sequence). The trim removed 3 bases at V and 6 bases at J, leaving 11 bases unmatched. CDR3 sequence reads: CASSIGAGGSRQPQHF. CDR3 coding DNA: TGTGCCAGTAGTATCGGGGCAGGGGGTTCGCGTCAGCCCCAGCATTTT. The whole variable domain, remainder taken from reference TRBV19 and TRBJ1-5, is DGGITQSPKYLFRKEGQNVTLSCEQNLNHDAMYWYRQDPGQGLRLIYYSQIVNDFQKGDIAEGYSVSREKKESFPLTVTSAQKNPTAFYLCASSIGAGGSRQPQHFGDGTRLSIL.

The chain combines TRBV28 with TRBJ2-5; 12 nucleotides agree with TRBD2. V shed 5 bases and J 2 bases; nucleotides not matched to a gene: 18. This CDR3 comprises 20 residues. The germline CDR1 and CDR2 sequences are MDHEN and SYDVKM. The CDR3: CASSHPTSGSPKPGQETQYF. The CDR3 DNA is TGTGCCAGCAGTCACCCGACTAGCGGGAGTCCTAAACCCGGTCAAGAGACCCAGTACTTC.

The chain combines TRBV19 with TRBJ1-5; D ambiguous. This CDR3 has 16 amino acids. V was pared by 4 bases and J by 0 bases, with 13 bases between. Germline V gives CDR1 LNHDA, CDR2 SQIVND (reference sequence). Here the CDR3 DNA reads TGTGCCAGTAGTAATACCGTGCTTTATAGCAATCAGCCCCAGCATTTT. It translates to CASSNTVLYSNQPQHF.

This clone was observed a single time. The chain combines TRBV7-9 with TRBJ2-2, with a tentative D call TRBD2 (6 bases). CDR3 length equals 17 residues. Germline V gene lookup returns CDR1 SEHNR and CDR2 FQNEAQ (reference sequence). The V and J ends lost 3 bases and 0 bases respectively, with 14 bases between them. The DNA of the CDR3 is TGTGCCAGCAGCTTGCTAGCGCCAAATACGAACACCGGGGAGCTGTTTTTT. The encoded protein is CASSLLAPNTNTGELFF.

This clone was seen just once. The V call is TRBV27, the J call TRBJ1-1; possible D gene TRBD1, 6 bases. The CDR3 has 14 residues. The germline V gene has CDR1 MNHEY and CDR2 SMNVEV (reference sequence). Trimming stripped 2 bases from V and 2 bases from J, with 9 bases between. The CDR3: CASSLNRVNTEAFF. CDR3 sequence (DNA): TGTGCCAGCAGTTTAAACAGGGTTAACACTGAAGCTTTCTTT.

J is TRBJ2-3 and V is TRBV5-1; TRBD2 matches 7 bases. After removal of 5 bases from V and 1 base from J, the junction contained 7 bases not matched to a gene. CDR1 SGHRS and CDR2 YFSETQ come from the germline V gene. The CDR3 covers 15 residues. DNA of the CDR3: TGCGCCAGCAGTCCAACTAGCGACCGCACAGATACGCAGTATTTT. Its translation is CASSPTSDRTDTQYF.

For the CDR3, the DNA is TGTGCCAGCAGAATCACCCCACACACTGAAGCTTTCTTT. Residues: CASRITPHTEAFF. V gene TRBV6-6 combines with J gene TRBJ1-1; D gene uncertain. The V end was cut by 6 bases, the J end by 3 bases, with 11 bases between. CDR1 and CDR2 (germline): MNHNY, SVGAGI (reference sequence). The length of the CDR3 is 13 residues.

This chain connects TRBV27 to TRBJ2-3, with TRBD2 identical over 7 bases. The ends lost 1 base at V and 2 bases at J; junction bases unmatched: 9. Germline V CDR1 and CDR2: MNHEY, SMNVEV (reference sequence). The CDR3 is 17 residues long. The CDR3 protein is CASSLLGGELHTDTQYF. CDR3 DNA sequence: TGTGCCAGCAGTTTATTGGGAGGGGAGCTGCACACAGATACGCAGTATTTT.

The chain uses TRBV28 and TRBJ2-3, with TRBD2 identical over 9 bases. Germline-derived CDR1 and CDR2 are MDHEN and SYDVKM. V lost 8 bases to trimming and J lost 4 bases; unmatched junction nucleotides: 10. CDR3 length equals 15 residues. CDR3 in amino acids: CASSISTSGADTQYF. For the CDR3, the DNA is TGTGCCAGCTCCATCTCGACTAGCGGCGCAGATACGCAGTATTTT. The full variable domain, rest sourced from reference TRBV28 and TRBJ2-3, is DVKVTQSSRYLVKRTGEKVFLECVQDMDHENMFWYRQDPGLGLRLIYFSYDVKMKEKGDIPEGYSVSREKKERFSLILESASTNQTSMYLCASSISTSGADTQYFGPGTRLTVL.

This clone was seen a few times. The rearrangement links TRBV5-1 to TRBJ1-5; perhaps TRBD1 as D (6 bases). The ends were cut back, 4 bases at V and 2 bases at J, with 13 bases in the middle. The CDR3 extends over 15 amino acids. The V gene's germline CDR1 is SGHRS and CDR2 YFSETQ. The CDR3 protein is CASSPRGAGNQPQHF. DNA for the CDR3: TGCGCCAGCAGCCCCCGGGGGGCGGGCAATCAGCCCCAGCATTTT.

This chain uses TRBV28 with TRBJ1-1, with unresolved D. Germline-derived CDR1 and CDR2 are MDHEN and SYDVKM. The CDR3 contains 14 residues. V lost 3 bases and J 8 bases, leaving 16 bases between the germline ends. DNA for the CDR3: TGTGCCAGCAGTTTTGAACGGTCAAGGATGGAAGCTTTCTTT. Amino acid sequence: CASSFERSRMEAFF.

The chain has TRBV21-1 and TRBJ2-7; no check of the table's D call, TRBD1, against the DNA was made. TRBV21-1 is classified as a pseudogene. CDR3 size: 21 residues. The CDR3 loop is CASSKGRGGTGYCSVVYEQYF. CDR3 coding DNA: TGTGCCAGCAGCAAAGGGAGGGGCGGGACAGGGTATTGTTCGGTGGTATACGAGCAGTACTTC.